This T cell receptor beta chain was captured by sequencing in a study of T cells in Graves' hyperthyroidism and ophthalmopathy. From RNA transcripts, TCR beta CDR3 regions were amplified. The primer set for the first-round RT-PCR of the TCR CDR3 was HTBI. TCRdb reprocessed the multiplex PCR reads with MiXCR, giving one entry per CDR3 protein. This sample has 400,000 to 450,000 distinct CDR3 sequences, with roughly 14% found just once. The germline CDR1 and CDR2 sequences are SGHRS and YFSETQ. CDR3 length: 15 residues. Turning to this clonotype: At one of its ends the junction is not consistent with the germline gene, which may arise from a read error.

The chain recombines TRBV5-1 with TRBJ1-1; D might be TRBD1 (5 bases). The sequenced sample consisted of blood. This clonotype was sampled from a man aged 18 to 29 with Graves' ophthalmopathy. CDR3: CASSLKERGHTEALF. The CDR3 DNA is TGCGCCAGCAGCTTAAAAGAGAGGGGCCACACTGAAGCTCTCTTT.